What follows are 25 T cell receptor beta chains derived from one specimen sequenced in a study of blood T cell repertoires in COVID-19 (dated by TCRdb to the early 2020s). Libraries were built with the immunoSEQ multiplex PCR assay. TCRdb carries this immuneACCESS record with in-frame sequences only. Its versions omit some clonotypes, under half of them owing to an unresolved V gene in the studies checked, with the rest unexplained. The sample data list 45,000 to 65,000 clones, and 78% of these were observed just once. Clones ranked in the top ten supply 25% of the sample. Sequenced material: peripheral blood. These receptors were taken from a human donor in a cohort sampled during active COVID-19.

This chain uses TRBV3-1 (or the pseudogene TRBV3-2) with TRBJ2-7; 9 bases align to TRBD1. Germline CDR1 and CDR2: LGHDT and YNNKEL (reference sequence). This CDR3 comprises 14 residues. With 1 base clipped from V and 5 bases from J, the junction kept 3 bases outside the gene matches. CDR3 DNA: TGTGCCAGCAGCCAAGGGGACAGGGCCCACGAGCAGTACTTC. This codes for CASSQGDRAHEQYF.

This clone was seen only once. The rearrangement uses TRBV2 and TRBJ2-3; the D is unclear. Germline lookup yields CDR1 SNHLY and CDR2 FYNNEI. This CDR3 is 12 amino acids long. Trimming removed 1 base at V and 9 bases at J, with 8 bases between. This CDR3 reads CASSEGLRTQYF. The CDR3, as DNA: TGTGCCAGCAGTGAAGGTCTGCGCACGCAGTATTTT.

This chain joins TRBV6-1 and TRBJ1-1, with TRBD1 as a possible D gene (6 bases). V was pared by 4 bases and J by 4 bases, with 16 bases between. The germline V gene has CDR1 MNHNS and CDR2 SASEGT. This CDR3 comprises 15 residues. CDR3 DNA sequence: TGTGCCAGCAGTGCCTGGGGGGGCGACAGCACTGAAGCTTTCTTT. It translates to CASSAWGGDSTEAFF.

The rearrangement joins TRBV12-3 or TRBV12-4 to TRBJ1-5; 7 bases are a match to TRBD1. The CDR3 runs 13 residues. Unmatched junction bases numbered 2, after V lost 7 bases and J lost 2 bases. CDR3 DNA sequence: TGTGCCAGCAATACAGGGGGCAATCAGCCCCAGCATTTT. This translates into CASNTGGNQPQHF.

V is TRBV30 and J is TRBJ2-7; no reliable D call. This CDR3 is 15 amino acids long. The V and J ends lost 5 bases and 1 base respectively, with 18 bases between them. CDR1 is GTSNPN, CDR2 SVGIG, per germline (reference sequence). The CDR3 region is CAWGPRRLSSYEQYF. CDR3 sequence (DNA): TGTGCCTGGGGTCCCCGTCGACTTTCATCCTACGAGCAGTACTTC. Full variable domain (remainder filled in from reference TRBV30 and TRBJ2-7): SQTIHQWPATLVQPVGSPLSLECTVEGTSNPNLYWYRQAAGRGLQLLFYSVGIGQISSEVPQNLSASRPQDRQFILSSKKLLLSDSGFYLCAWGPRRLSSYEQYFGPGTRLTVT.

This sequence joins TRBV7-8 and TRBJ2-7; no clear D. V was pared by 5 bases and J by 1 base, with 9 bases between. Germline V gene data show CDR1 as SGHVS and CDR2 as FQNEAQ. This CDR3 has 13 amino acids. The CDR3: CASSPLKSYEQYF. In DNA form, the CDR3 reads TGTGCCAGCAGCCCTCTTAAATCCTACGAGCAGTACTTC.

The chain carries TRBV4-3 and TRBJ1-5; maybe TRBD1 (6 bases). CDR3 length equals 15 residues. Trimming took 5 bases from V and 7 from J, leaving 18 bases between them. From germline, CDR1 is LGHNA and CDR2 YSLEER. CDR3 in amino acids: CASSAGGQGGQPQHF. In DNA, the CDR3 is TGCGCCAGCAGCGCCGGGGGGCAGGGAGGACAGCCCCAGCATTTT.

The chain recombines TRBV28 with TRBJ2-5; 7 bases map to TRBD1. This CDR3 is built from 14 residues. After removal of 6 bases from V and 1 base from J, the junction contained 5 bases not matched to a gene. Germline CDR1 is MDHEN and CDR2 is SYDVKM. This CDR3 is CASSFYRGQETQYF. The DNA of the CDR3 is TGTGCCAGCAGCTTTTACAGGGGCCAAGAGACCCAGTACTTC. The full variable domain, completed using reference TRBV28 and TRBJ2-5, is DVKVTQSSRYLVKRTGEKVFLECVQDMDHENMFWYRQDPGLGLRLIYFSYDVKMKEKGDIPEGYSVSREKKERFSLILESASTNQTSMYLCASSFYRGQETQYFGPGTRLLVL.

The rearrangement links TRBV10-1 to TRBJ2-2; 8 bases agree with TRBD2. The CDR3 runs 16 residues. Losses at the gene ends were 4 bases for V and 7 bases for J; bases not matched to a gene: 11. Germline CDR1 WNHNN, CDR2 SYGVQD (reference sequence). The CDR3: CASSATSGGSLGELFF. Here the CDR3 DNA reads TGCGCCAGCAGTGCAACTAGCGGTGGGAGTCTCGGGGAGCTGTTTTTT.

This clone was counted a few times. This sequence joins TRBV2 and TRBJ2-1; TRBD1 aligns across 12 bases. CDR1 is SNHLY, CDR2 FYNNEI, per germline. This CDR3 is built from 14 residues. The V gene end was trimmed by 7 bases and the J gene end by 7 bases; junction bases not matched to a gene: 5. The DNA for the CDR3 is TGTGCCAGCACCGGGACAGGGGGCTTTAATGAGCAGTTCTTC. Protein product: CASTGTGGFNEQFF.

The V call is TRBV7-2, the J call TRBJ1-4; a weak D match, TRBD1 (5 bases). Germline V lookup: CDR1 SGHTA, CDR2 FQGNSA. V shed 0 bases and J shed 10 bases, with 12 bases lying between them. CDR3 size: 14 residues. The CDR3 here is CASSLAGGEGKLFF. The CDR3 coding sequence is TGTGCCAGCAGCTTAGCGGGGGGAGAGGGAAAACTGTTTTTT.

This clone turned up a few times. The V call is TRBV9, the J call TRBJ2-7; TRBD2 matches 7 bases. V lost 2 bases to trimming and J lost 10 bases; unmatched junction nucleotides: 9. The CDR3 has 13 amino acids. The germline V gene encodes CDR1 SGDLS and CDR2 YYNGEE. The CDR3, as DNA: TGTGCCAGCAGCGTCGGGGAGCGGGATCTTCAGTACTTC. This sequence encodes CASSVGERDLQYF.

This sequence joins TRBV28 and TRBJ2-3; D call uncertain. CDR1 is MDHEN, CDR2 SYDVKM, per germline. The V end was cut by 2 bases, the J end by 4 bases, with 10 bases between. The CDR3 contains 14 residues. In nucleotides, the CDR3 is TGTGCCAGCAGTTTAGCACAATTCGCAGATACGCAGTATTTT. It specifies CASSLAQFADTQYF.

The chain employs TRBV19 and TRBJ2-1; 9 nucleotides match TRBD2. Trimming at V came to 4 bases and at J to 6 bases, leaving 1 base not matched to a gene. Germline loops: CDR1 LNHDA, CDR2 SQIVND (reference sequence). The CDR3 spans 13 residues. CDR3: CASSSGRANEQFF. For the CDR3, the DNA is TGTGCCAGTAGTAGCGGGAGGGCCAATGAGCAGTTCTTC.

V is TRBV7-2 and J is TRBJ2-7; D is possibly TRBD1 (5 bases). The V end lost 4 bases, the J end lost 2 bases, and 12 bases lay between the germline ends. CDR1 and CDR2 from the germline V gene are SGHTA and FQGNSA. This CDR3 has 14 amino acids. The CDR3 nucleotides are TGTGCCAGCAGCTCGGACACACCTCCCTACGAGCAGTACTTC. Protein sequence: CASSSDTPPYEQYF.

This chain connects TRBV5-4 to TRBJ2-2; a weak D match, TRBD2 (6 bases). Per the germline V gene, CDR1 is SGHNT and CDR2 is YYREEE (reference sequence). The CDR3 consists of 15 residues. Trimming removed 4 bases at V and 6 bases at J, with 16 bases between. Written as DNA, the CDR3 is TGTGCCAGCAGCCCTCTTACCCCGGGGGCCGGGGAGCTGTTTTTT. Translated, it gives CASSPLTPGAGELFF.

This clone has a handful of counts. The V and J genes are TRBV4-1 and TRBJ1-6; 7 bases agree with TRBD1. J lost 7 bases, V lost 0 bases, and 9 bases had no gene match. The germline V gene encodes CDR1 MGHRA and CDR2 YSYEKL. This CDR3 spans 17 amino acids. Here the CDR3 DNA reads TGCGCCAGCAGCCAAGATGGTCTGGGCAGGGGGAATTCACCCCTCCACTTT. Translating it yields CASSQDGLGRGNSPLHF.

This clone is labeled hyperexpanded (1% or more). The V gene is TRBV27, the J gene TRBJ1-2, with D perhaps matching TRBD1 (6 bases). V was trimmed by 2 bases and J by 6 bases, leaving 10 bases between them. The CDR3 length is 13 residues. In germline, CDR1 is MNHEY, CDR2 SMNVEV (reference sequence). The CDR3 nucleotides read TGTGCCAGCAGTTTAACAGGGAATGATGGCTACACCTTC. Translated: CASSLTGNDGYTF.

This chain uses TRBV10-3 with TRBJ1-2, with D perhaps matching TRBD1 (5 bases). The length of the CDR3 is 16 residues. CDR1 and CDR2 from the germline V gene are ENHRY and SYGVKD. V was clipped by 2 bases and J by 4 bases, with 17 bases between them. Here the CDR3 reads CAISERGGDPLYGYTF. As DNA, the CDR3 is TGTGCCATCAGTGAGAGGGGAGGGGACCCTCTCTATGGCTACACCTTC.

The table lists this clone with many counts. V is TRBV4-3 and J is TRBJ1-2, with a weak D call TRBD1 (6 bases). From germline, CDR1 is LGHNA and CDR2 YSLEER. V lost 5 bases and J 4 bases, leaving 11 bases between the germline ends. This CDR3 has 13 residues. The CDR3 DNA is TGCGCCAGCAGCTCCGACAGGTTCTATGGCTACACCTTC. Translated, it gives CASSSDRFYGYTF.

CDR3 bases: TGTGCCAGTAGGGGACTTGGGATTGGTGAAGCTTTCTTT. Translating gives CASRGLGIGEAFF. This rearrangement joins TRBV19 to TRBJ1-1; D is possibly TRBD1 (5 bases). Trimming took 6 bases from V and 7 from J, leaving 15 bases between them. CDR3 length: 13 residues. Germline V gene lookup returns CDR1 LNHDA and CDR2 SQIVND (reference sequence).

The CDR3 spells CASSGTGGRNIQYF. CDR3 nucleotides: TGTGCCAGCAGCGGCACAGGGGGCAGAAACATTCAGTACTTC. The V gene is TRBV9, the J gene TRBJ2-4; 9 nucleotides line up with TRBD1. With 3 bases clipped from V and 6 bases from J, the junction kept 4 bases outside the gene matches. This CDR3 is 14 amino acids long. Germline V gene sequence: CDR1 SGDLS, CDR2 YYNGEE.

V and J are TRBV4-1 and TRBJ2-1; TRBD2 matches at 10 bases. This CDR3 comprises 17 residues. V shed 3 bases, J shed 6 bases, and the junction held 11 bases outside the gene matches. Germline loops: CDR1 MGHRA, CDR2 YSYEKL. The CDR3 region is CASSHNPGLAGVNEQFF. For the CDR3, the DNA is TGCGCCAGCAGCCACAACCCGGGGCTAGCGGGAGTCAATGAGCAGTTCTTC.

This clone showed up just once. The gene calls are TRBV2 and TRBJ2-3, with 7 nucleotides matching TRBD2. The CDR3 runs to 13 residues. CDR1 and CDR2 (germline): SNHLY, FYNNEI. Trimming took 7 bases from V and 5 from J; bases not matched to a gene: 6. CDR3 residues: CASTLAVIDTQYF. CDR3 DNA sequence: TGTGCCAGCACTCTAGCGGTGATAGATACGCAGTATTTT.

The V gene is TRBV5-1, the J gene TRBJ2-7, with D possibly being TRBD2 (6 bases). This CDR3 has 15 amino acids. CDR1 SGHRS and CDR2 YFSETQ come from the germline V gene. The V and J ends lost 4 bases and 2 bases respectively, with 16 bases between them. This CDR3 reads CASSRGAGSTYEQYF. The CDR3 DNA is TGCGCCAGCAGCCGAGGGGCGGGGTCAACCTACGAGCAGTACTTC. Drawing the rest from reference TRBV5-1 and TRBJ2-7, the complete variable domain is KAGVTQTPRYLIKTRGQQVTLSCSPISGHRSVSWYQQTPGQGLQFLFEYFSETQRNKGNFPGRFSGRQFSNSRSEMNVSTLELGDSALYLCASSRGAGSTYEQYFGPGTRLTVT.